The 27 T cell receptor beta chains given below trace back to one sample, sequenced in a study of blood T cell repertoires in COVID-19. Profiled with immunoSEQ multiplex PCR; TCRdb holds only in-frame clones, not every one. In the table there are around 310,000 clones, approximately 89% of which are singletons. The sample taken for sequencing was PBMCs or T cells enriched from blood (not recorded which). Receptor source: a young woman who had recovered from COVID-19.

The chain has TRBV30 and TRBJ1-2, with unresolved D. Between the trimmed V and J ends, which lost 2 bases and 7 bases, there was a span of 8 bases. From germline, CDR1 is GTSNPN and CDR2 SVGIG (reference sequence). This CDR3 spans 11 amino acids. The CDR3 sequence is CAWSTAAGYTF. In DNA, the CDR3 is TGTGCCTGGAGTACCGCGGCTGGCTACACCTTC.

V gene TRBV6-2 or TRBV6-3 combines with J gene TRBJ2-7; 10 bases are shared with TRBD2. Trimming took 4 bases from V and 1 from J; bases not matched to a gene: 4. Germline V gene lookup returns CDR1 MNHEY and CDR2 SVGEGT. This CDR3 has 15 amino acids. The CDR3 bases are TGTGCCAGCAGTTCCCCGGGACTAGCGTCCTACGAGCAGTACTTC. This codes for CASSSPGLASYEQYF.

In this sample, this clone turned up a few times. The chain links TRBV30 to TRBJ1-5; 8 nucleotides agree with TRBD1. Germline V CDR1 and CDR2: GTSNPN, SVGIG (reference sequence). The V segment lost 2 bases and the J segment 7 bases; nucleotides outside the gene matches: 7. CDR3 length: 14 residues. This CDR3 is CAWSRTGLQQPQHF. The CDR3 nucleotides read TGTGCCTGGAGTAGGACAGGGTTGCAGCAGCCCCAGCATTTT.

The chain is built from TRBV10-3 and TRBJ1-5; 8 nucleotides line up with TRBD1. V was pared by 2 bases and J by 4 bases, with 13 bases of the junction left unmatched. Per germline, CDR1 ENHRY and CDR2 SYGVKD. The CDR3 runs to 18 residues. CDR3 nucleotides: TGTGCCATCAGTGAGGGGGTGTTTCCAGGGGGCTTGAATCAGCCCCAGCATTTT. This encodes CAISEGVFPGGLNQPQHF.

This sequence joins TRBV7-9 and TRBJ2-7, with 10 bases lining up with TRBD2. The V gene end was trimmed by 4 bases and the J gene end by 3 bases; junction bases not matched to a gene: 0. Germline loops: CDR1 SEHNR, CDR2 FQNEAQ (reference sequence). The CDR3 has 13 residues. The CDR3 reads CASSWTSGYEQYF. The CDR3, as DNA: TGTGCCAGCAGCTGGACTAGCGGCTACGAGCAGTACTTC.

CDR3 sequence: CASSYSTENGYTF. The CDR3 coding sequence is TGTGCCAGCAGTTACTCGACAGAAAATGGCTACACCTTC. The rearrangement uses TRBV6-5 and TRBJ1-2; TRBD1 is a possible D gene (5 bases). Germline CDR1 and CDR2: MNHEY and SVGAGI. With 0 bases removed from V and 6 bases from J, the gap between germline ends came to 8 bases. There are 13 residues in the CDR3.

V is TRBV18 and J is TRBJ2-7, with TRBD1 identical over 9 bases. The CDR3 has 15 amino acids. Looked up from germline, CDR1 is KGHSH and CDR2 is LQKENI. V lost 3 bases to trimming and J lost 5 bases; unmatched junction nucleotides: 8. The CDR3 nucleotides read TGTGCCAGCTCACCGGTTGGACAGGGGAGCCACGAGCAGTACTTC. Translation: CASSPVGQGSHEQYF.

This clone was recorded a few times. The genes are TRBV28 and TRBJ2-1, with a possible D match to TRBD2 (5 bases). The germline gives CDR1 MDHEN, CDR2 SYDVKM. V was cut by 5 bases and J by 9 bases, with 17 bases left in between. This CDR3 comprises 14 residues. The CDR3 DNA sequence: TGTGCCAGCAGTGCCAAAACGGGAACAAGTGAGCAGTTCTTC. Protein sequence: CASSAKTGTSEQFF.

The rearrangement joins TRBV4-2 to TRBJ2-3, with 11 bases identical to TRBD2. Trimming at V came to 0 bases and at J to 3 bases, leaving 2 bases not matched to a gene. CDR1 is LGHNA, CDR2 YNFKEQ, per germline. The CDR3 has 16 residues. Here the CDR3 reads CASSQDLAGGTDTQYF. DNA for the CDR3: TGTGCCAGCAGCCAAGACTTAGCGGGAGGGACAGATACGCAGTATTTT.

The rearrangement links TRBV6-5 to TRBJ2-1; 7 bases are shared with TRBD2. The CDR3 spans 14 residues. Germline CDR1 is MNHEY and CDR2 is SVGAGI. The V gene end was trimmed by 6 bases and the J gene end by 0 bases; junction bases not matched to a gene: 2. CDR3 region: CASRTSVSYNEQFF. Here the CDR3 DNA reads TGTGCCAGCAGAACTAGCGTCTCCTACAATGAGCAGTTCTTC.

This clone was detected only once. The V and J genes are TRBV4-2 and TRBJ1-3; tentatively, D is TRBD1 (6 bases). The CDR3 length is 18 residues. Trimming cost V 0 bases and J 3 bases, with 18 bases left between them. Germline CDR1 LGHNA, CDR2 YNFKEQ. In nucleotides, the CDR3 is TGTGCCAGCAGCCAAGACGTCGCTCGGGGGGCGGGTGGAAACACCATATATTTT. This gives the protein CASSQDVARGAGGNTIYF.

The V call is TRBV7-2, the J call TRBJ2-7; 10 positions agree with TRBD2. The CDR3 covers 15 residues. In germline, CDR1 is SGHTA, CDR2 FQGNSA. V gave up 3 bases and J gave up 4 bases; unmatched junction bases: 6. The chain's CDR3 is CASSFSAGGPYEQYF. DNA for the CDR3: TGTGCCAGCAGCTTTTCAGCGGGAGGGCCATACGAGCAGTACTTC.

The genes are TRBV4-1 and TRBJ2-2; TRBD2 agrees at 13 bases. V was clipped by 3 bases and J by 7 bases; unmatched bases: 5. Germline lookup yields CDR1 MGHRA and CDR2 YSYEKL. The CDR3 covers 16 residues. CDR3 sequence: CASSHRTSGSVGELFF. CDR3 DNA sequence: TGCGCCAGCAGCCATAGGACTAGCGGGAGCGTCGGGGAGCTGTTTTTT.

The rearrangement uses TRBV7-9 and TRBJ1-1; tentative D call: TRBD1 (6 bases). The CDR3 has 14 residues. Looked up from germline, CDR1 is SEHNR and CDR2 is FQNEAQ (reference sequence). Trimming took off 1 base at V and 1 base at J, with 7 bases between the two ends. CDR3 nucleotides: TGTGCCAGCAGCTTAGAACAGGGGAACACTGAAGCTTTCTTT. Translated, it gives CASSLEQGNTEAFF.

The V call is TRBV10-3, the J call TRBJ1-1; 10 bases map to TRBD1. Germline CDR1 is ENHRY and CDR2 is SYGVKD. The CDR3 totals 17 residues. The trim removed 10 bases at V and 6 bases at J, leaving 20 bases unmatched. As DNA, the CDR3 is TGTGCCACCCGGGGGGACAGGGGACTCGCCCTGACACCTGAAGCTTTCTTT. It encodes CATRGDRGLALTPEAFF.

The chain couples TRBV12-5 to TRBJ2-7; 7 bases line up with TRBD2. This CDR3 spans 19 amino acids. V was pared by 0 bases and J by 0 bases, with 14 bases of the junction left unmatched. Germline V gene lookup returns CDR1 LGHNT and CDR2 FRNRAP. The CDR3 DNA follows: TGTGCTAGTGGTTTGGTAGGATTGGCGTGGGAGGGCCACTCCTACGAGCAGTACTTC. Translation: CASGLVGLAWEGHSYEQYF.

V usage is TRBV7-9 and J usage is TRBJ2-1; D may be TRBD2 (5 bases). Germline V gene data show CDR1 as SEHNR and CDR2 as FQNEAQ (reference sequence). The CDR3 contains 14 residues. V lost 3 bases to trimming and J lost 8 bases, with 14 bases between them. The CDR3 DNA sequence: TGTGCCAGCAGCTTCGGACTCGCCTTCCATGAGCAGTTCTTC. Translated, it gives CASSFGLAFHEQFF. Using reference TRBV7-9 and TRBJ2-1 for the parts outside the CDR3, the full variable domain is DTGVSQNPRHKITKRGQNVTFRCDPISEHNRLYWYRQTLGQGPEFLTYFQNEAQLEKSRLLSDRFSAERPKGSFSTLEIQRTEQGDSAMYLCASSFGLAFHEQFFGPGTRLTVL.

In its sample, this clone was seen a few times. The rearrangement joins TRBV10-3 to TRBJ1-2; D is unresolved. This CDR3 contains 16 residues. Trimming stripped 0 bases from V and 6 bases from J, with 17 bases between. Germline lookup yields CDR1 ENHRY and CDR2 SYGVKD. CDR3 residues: CAISESILRRVDGYTF. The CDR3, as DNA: TGTGCCATCAGTGAGTCTATTTTAAGGCGGGTTGATGGCTACACCTTC.

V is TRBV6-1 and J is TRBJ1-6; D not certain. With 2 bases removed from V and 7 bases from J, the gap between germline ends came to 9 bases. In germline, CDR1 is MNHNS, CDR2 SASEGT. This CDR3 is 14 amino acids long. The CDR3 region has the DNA TGTGCCAGCAGTGAACAGCGGGGAAATTCACCCCTCCACTTT. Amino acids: CASSEQRGNSPLHF.

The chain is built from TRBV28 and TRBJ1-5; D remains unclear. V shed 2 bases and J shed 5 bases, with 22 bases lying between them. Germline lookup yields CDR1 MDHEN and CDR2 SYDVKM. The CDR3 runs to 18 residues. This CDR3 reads CASSLTFIGPVRDQPQHF. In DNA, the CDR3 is TGTGCCAGCAGTTTAACGTTTATTGGACCGGTGAGGGATCAGCCCCAGCATTTT.

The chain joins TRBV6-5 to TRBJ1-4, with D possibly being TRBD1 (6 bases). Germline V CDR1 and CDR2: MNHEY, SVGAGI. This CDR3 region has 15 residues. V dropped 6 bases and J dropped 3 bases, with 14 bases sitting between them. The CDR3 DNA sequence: TGTGCCAGCAGATTGGGAGGGGGGTCTAATGAAAAACTGTTTTTT. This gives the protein CASRLGGGSNEKLFF.

The CDR3 protein is CASSSPLAGETDTQYF. CDR3 DNA sequence: TGTGCCAGCAGCTCTCCTCTAGCGGGAGAGACAGATACGCAGTATTTT. The genes are TRBV7-2 and TRBJ2-3, with TRBD2 identical over 10 bases. Trimming cost V 4 bases and J 3 bases; bases outside gene matches: 7. Germline loops: CDR1 SGHTA, CDR2 FQGNSA. The CDR3 is made up of 16 amino acids.

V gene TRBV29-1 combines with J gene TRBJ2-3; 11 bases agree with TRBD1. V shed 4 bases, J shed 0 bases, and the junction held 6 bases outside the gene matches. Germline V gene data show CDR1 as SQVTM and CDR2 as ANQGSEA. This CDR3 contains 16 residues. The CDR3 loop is CSVGRDRGKSTDTQYF. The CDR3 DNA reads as TGCAGCGTTGGAAGGGACAGGGGGAAGAGCACAGATACGCAGTATTTT.

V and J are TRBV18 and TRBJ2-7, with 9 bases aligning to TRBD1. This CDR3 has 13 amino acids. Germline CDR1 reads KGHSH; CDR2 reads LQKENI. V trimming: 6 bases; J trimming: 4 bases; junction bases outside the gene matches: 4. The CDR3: CASSRDRVYEQYF. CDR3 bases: TGTGCCAGCTCCCGGGACAGGGTTTACGAGCAGTACTTC.

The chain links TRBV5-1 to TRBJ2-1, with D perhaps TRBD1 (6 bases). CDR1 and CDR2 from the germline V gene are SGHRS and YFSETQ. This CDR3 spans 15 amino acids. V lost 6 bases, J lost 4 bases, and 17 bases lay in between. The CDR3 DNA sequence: TGCGCCAGCACTGGGGGCAGGGGCTCTTACAATGAGCAGTTCTTC. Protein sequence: CASTGGRGSYNEQFF.

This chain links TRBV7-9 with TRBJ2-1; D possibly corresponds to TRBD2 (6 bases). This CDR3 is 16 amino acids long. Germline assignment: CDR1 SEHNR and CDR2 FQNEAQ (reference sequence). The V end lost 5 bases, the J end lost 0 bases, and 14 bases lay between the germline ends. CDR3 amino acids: CASSRAEGISYNEQFF. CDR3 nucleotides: TGTGCCAGCAGCCGAGCGGAGGGCATCTCCTACAATGAGCAGTTCTTC.

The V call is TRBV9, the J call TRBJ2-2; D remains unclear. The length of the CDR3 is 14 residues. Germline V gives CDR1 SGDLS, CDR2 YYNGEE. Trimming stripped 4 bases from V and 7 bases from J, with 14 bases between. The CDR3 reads CASSPSGGGGELFF. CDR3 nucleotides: TGTGCCAGCAGCCCGTCTGGCGGCGGCGGGGAGCTGTTTTTT.